The TCR beta chain described here comes from a study of T cell changes during pregnancy in multiple sclerosis. Germline loops: CDR1 MNHEY, CDR2 SVGAGI. V was shortened by 4 bases and J by 0 bases, with 10 bases between the two germline ends. This CDR3 has 14 amino acids. Clones were sequenced by immunoSEQ multiplex PCR, and TCRdb holds only the in-frame ones, with some missing. This sample carries 50,000 to 65,000 clones, less than 95% of them seen once, and the ten largest clones take 5.5% to 7%. This chain links TRBV6-5 with TRBJ2-7, with a possible D match to TRBD1 (5 bases). The source of this sequence is a female donor in good health, enrolled as a control in a pregnancy study. The sequencing used peripheral blood, collected in the third trimester of pregnancy. CDR3 in DNA: TGTGCCAGCAGTTTCACAGGAGCCTCCTACGAGCAGTACTTC. This translates into CASSFTGASYEQYF.